This record covers a single T cell receptor (beta chain). Its antigen remains unidentified. Healthy donors had no documented immune events, such as infections, while sampled. The data belong to a study of identifying expanded T cells in peripheral blood. The germline CDR1 and CDR2 sequences are MDHEN and SYDVKM. The CDR3 is 12 amino acids. V lost 9 bases and J 6 bases, leaving 15 bases between the germline ends. Data came from immunoSEQ multiplex PCR; TCRdb stores just in-frame clones and leaves some out. The sample carries 85,000 to 95,000 clones, roughly 86% recorded once. Overall study findings and caveats: Across healthy donors, higher total template counts meant significantly greater roughly 2-week count variance. Differentially abundant clones: around 1.2 between replicates, approximately 15 at two to three weeks, 19 to 20 at four.

The sequence was collected from a person aged 18-70 years in good health. Sample: blood. This rearrangement joins TRBV28 to TRBJ2-7, with no clear D. The chain's CDR3 is CASTRVMGEQYF. DNA for the CDR3: TGTGCCAGTACTCGAGTAATGGGCGAGCAGTACTTC.